These 16 T cell receptor beta chains were all obtained from the same sample, sequenced in a study of cytotoxic CD8 clonotypes in ibrutinib-treated CLL. Repertoires were generated with immunoSEQ multiplex PCR, while TCRdb's copy carries only in-frame clones and drops some. The sample holds around 140,000 clones, around 77% seen once. The starting material was PBMCs, obtained after 12 months of ibrutinib treatment. The receptors originated from a human donor with chronic lymphocytic leukemia.

The CDR3 loop reads CASSLRTSGGAADTQYF. The CDR3 DNA sequence: TGCGCCAGCAGCCTTCGGACTAGCGGGGGGGCTGCAGATACGCAGTATTTT. This chain uses TRBV4-1 with TRBJ2-3; TRBD2 matches 15 bases. This CDR3 comprises 17 residues. CDR1 is MGHRA and CDR2 is YSYEKL in the germline V gene. Unmatched junction bases numbered 6, after V lost 4 bases and J lost 4 bases.

This sequence joins TRBV11-1 and TRBJ2-3; 8 bases match TRBD2. In germline, CDR1 is SGHAT, CDR2 FQDESV (reference sequence). Losses at the gene ends were 6 bases for V and 7 bases for J; bases not matched to a gene: 12. CDR3 length equals 15 residues. The CDR3 bases are TGTGCCAGCAGAGCGGGACTAGGAAACCCAAATACGCAGTATTTT. Translated, it gives CASRAGLGNPNTQYF.

The chain joins TRBV7-3 to TRBJ2-1, with 10 bases fitting TRBD1. V shed 5 bases, J shed 3 bases, and the junction held 4 bases outside the gene matches. The CDR3 is made up of 15 amino acids. The germline V gene encodes CDR1 SGHTA and CDR2 FQGTGA. The CDR3 coding sequence is TGTGCCAGCAGCCCCGGGACAGGGGACTACAATGAGCAGTTCTTC. Translation: CASSPGTGDYNEQFF.

This clone came up a few times. The chain has TRBV6-5 and TRBJ2-7; D not certain. The CDR3 sequence is 11 residues long. Germline V CDR1 and CDR2: MNHEY, SVGAGI. Trimming took 4 bases from V and 3 from J, leaving 4 bases between them. The CDR3 loop is CASSSNYEQYF. CDR3 sequence (DNA): TGTGCCAGCAGTTCCAACTACGAGCAGTACTTC.

This clone was observed once. CDR3 nucleotide sequence: TGTGCCAGCAGCAGACAGGGCGAGGACGAAAAACTGTTTTTT. Protein product: CASSRQGEDEKLFF. This chain connects TRBV2 to TRBJ1-4; 7 nucleotides match TRBD1. From germline, CDR1 is SNHLY and CDR2 FYNNEI. V lost 6 bases, J lost 8 bases, and 9 bases stayed unmatched. This CDR3 is built from 14 residues.

The V call is TRBV6-5, the J call TRBJ1-2; 9 nucleotides match TRBD1. V lost 6 bases to trimming and J lost 6 bases; unmatched junction nucleotides: 5. The germline CDR1 and CDR2 sequences are MNHEY and SVGAGI. CDR3 length: 13 amino acids. CDR3 loop: CASSRQGVDGYTF. Written as DNA, the CDR3 is TGTGCCAGCAGCCGACAGGGGGTGGATGGCTACACCTTC.

The J gene is TRBJ1-2, the V gene TRBV12-5; unclear D gene. V was clipped by 5 bases and J by 8 bases, with 24 bases between them. The germline gives CDR1 LGHNT, CDR2 FRNRAP. CDR3 length: 16 amino acids. The CDR3 bases are TGTGCTAGTGGTCCCCCCCCCAAAAAGGCCTTAGACGGCTACACCTTC. Translating it yields CASGPPPKKALDGYTF.

J is TRBJ2-3 and V is TRBV7-2; TRBD2 agrees at 8 bases. Trimming took 2 bases from V and 4 from J; bases not matched to a gene: 5. Germline assignment: CDR1 SGHTA and CDR2 FQGNSA. This CDR3 region has 15 residues. The CDR3 loop reads CASSLNGRGSDTQYF. The CDR3 DNA sequence: TGTGCCAGCAGCTTAAACGGGAGGGGGTCAGATACGCAGTATTTT.

The rearrangement links TRBV4-2 to TRBJ2-7; 10 bases are a match to TRBD2. Germline CDR1 and CDR2: LGHNA and YNFKEQ. CDR3 size: 16 residues. Germline trimming cut 2 bases from V and 6 bases from J; bases unmatched to any gene: 10. CDR3 amino acids: CASSQRESSGSSEQYF. CDR3 nucleotide sequence: TGTGCCAGCAGCCAAAGAGAGTCTAGCGGGAGTAGCGAGCAGTACTTC.

This rearrangement joins TRBV6-4 to TRBJ2-4; D call uncertain. CDR1 and CDR2 (germline): MRHNA, SNTAGT. Deletions cut 4 bases from V and 1 base from J, with 8 bases between. The CDR3 totals 14 residues. This CDR3 is CASSVIRAKNIQYF. The CDR3 region has the DNA TGTGCCAGCAGTGTTATCAGGGCCAAAAACATTCAGTACTTC.

This rearrangement joins TRBV5-6 to TRBJ2-4; TRBD2 matches 15 bases. CDR3 size: 15 residues. The V gene's germline CDR1 is SGHDT and CDR2 YYEEEE. Losses at the gene ends were 4 bases for V and 13 bases for J; bases not matched to a gene: 9. The chain's CDR3 is CASSEGLAGGLGQYF. Written as DNA, the CDR3 is TGTGCCAGCAGCGAGGGACTAGCGGGAGGTTTGGGCCAGTACTTC.

In DNA, the CDR3 is TGTGGCTACCAACGCGGGGGGTTGTACGAGCAGTACTTC. Its translation: CGYQRGGLYEQYF. The chain links TRBV30 to TRBJ2-7; 8 bases map to TRBD2. The CDR3 totals 13 residues. From germline, CDR1 is GTSNPN and CDR2 SVGIG (reference sequence).

The chain is built from TRBV18 and TRBJ2-6, with TRBD1 as a possible D gene (5 bases). Germline-derived CDR1 and CDR2 are KGHSH and LQKENI. CDR3 length: 16 residues. V lost 2 bases, J lost 0 bases, and 8 bases lay in between. Here the CDR3 DNA reads TGTGCCAGCTCACCAATGCAGGGCTCTGGGGCCAACGTCCTGACTTTC. Translation gives CASSPMQGSGANVLTF.

V is TRBV5-1 and J is TRBJ2-1; D is unclear. Germline V gives CDR1 SGHRS, CDR2 YFSETQ. This CDR3 contains 13 residues. Trimming took off 2 bases at V and 5 bases at J, with 8 bases between the two ends. This CDR3 reads CASSLNTNNEQFF. Here the CDR3 DNA reads TGCGCCAGCAGCTTAAACACAAACAATGAGCAGTTCTTC.

The chain combines TRBV19 with TRBJ1-5, with D hard to call. This CDR3 spans 17 amino acids. V gave up 3 bases and J gave up 5 bases, with 20 bases separating them. Germline lookup yields CDR1 LNHDA and CDR2 SQIVND (reference sequence). The CDR3 sequence: CASSITVPSFSDQPQHF. CDR3 DNA sequence: TGTGCCAGTAGTATCACGGTCCCCTCCTTCTCTGATCAGCCCCAGCATTTT. Variable domain in full (rest from reference TRBV19 and TRBJ1-5): DGGITQSPKYLFRKEGQNVTLSCEQNLNHDAMYWYRQDPGQGLRLIYYSQIVNDFQKGDIAEGYSVSREKKESFPLTVTSAQKNPTAFYLCASSITVPSFSDQPQHFGDGTRLSIL.

The rearrangement links TRBV4-1 to TRBJ2-7, with D perhaps given as TRBD1 or TRBD2 (5 bases each). V was shortened by 0 bases and J by 4 bases, with 13 bases between the two germline ends. The CDR3 is made up of 15 amino acids. Per germline, CDR1 MGHRA and CDR2 YSYEKL. CDR3 amino acids: CASSQDRGLYYEQYF. CDR3 nucleotides: TGCGCCAGCAGCCAAGATCGGGGCCTTTATTACGAGCAGTACTTC.